This T cell receptor (beta chain) was identified during a study of OX40 agonist ivuxolimab in advanced cancers. Study-level results: Low clonal expansion, among the lowest seen, marked partial responders at 0.1-3.0 mg/kg. Low normalized clonal expansion also occurred in some nonresponding patients. At doses 0.1 to 3.0 mg/kg, CD4+ and CD8+ clones expanded.

Concerning this clone: The antigen is unknown.

Clones were sequenced by immunoSEQ multiplex PCR, and TCRdb holds only the in-frame ones, with some missing. The table records about 79,000 clones, about 88% of them present only once. CDR1 is MNHNS and CDR2 is SASEGT in the germline V gene. V dropped 2 bases and J dropped 4 bases, with 8 bases sitting between them. The CDR3 is 13 residues long. Here the sequenced sample was CD4+ or CD8+ T cells sorted from blood, taken in a trial of the OX40 agonist ivuxolimab. The chain is built from TRBV6-1 and TRBJ1-1; D perhaps matches TRBD1 (5 bases). The receptor comes from an adult with an advanced solid tumor such as melanoma, head and neck, liver or kidney cancer. CDR3 sequence (DNA): TGTGCCAGCAGTGAACAGGGTACCACTGAAGCTTTCTTT. Its translation: CASSEQGTTEAFF.